The clone carrying this T cell receptor (beta chain) was observed many times. These data originate in a study of T cells in Graves' hyperthyroidism and ophthalmopathy. Looked up from germline, CDR1 is MDHEN and CDR2 is SYDVKM. CDR3 length: 13 amino acids. V was clipped by 5 bases and J by 2 bases, with 8 bases between them. Amplification of TCR beta CDR3 regions used RNA as the template. The HTBI set primed first-round TCR CDR3 RT-PCR. MiXCR, applied by TCRdb to the multiplex PCR reads, yields one record per CDR3 protein. The sample has 160,000 or so distinct CDR3 sequences; less than 10% are singletons.

The sample was blood. The receptor's source is a woman between 18 and 29 years old with Graves' hyperthyroidism that later progressed to Graves' ophthalmopathy. The chain joins TRBV28 to TRBJ2-3; tentative D call: TRBD2 (5 bases). The CDR3 sequence: CASSIGDTDTQYF. CDR3 bases: TGTGCCAGCAGTATCGGGGACACAGATACGCAGTATTTT.